The present entry profiles one T cell receptor beta chain with its context. Source study methods: Estimated nucleated cell counts came from reference gene primer amplification. The assay was immunoSEQ multiplex PCR, and TCRdb's table has in-frame clones only and misses some. D and trimming come from the DNA, and the V and J calls and clone size come from that table. This repertoire shows around 140,000 clones, 88% found once; its top ten account for more than 2%. This specimen belongs to a study of blood T cell repertoires in COVID-19. In germline, CDR1 is MDHEN, CDR2 SYDVKM. The V gene end was trimmed by 5 bases and the J gene end by 5 bases; junction bases not matched to a gene: 9. This CDR3 region has 16 residues.

The clonotype comes from a human donor with COVID-19, enrolled during active disease. The donor label of this sample is uncertain. Sequencing input: peripheral blood. V is TRBV28 and J is TRBJ1-1, with 12 bases matching TRBD1. CDR3 sequence (DNA): TGTGCCAGCAGTCCCGGGACAGGGGGCACGGGGACTGAAGCTTTCTTT. Protein sequence: CASSPGTGGTGTEAFF.